The next 28 T cell receptor beta chains were all read from a single sample in a study of T cell clonality in common variable immunodeficiency (dated by TCRdb to 2013 to 2016). The library was generated by the immunoSEQ multiplex PCR assay. The source is immuneACCESS, and TCRdb retained only in-frame sequences with V and J called. Part of the clones is not carried over; for the studies checked, unresolved V genes explain less than half of this, and the remainder is unexplained. Across this sample, approximately 44,000 clones were tabulated and none appeared just once. The ten biggest clones cover roughly 10% of the sample. Source material: peripheral blood mononuclear cells. These receptor sequences come from a person aged 18-69 years in good health.

There are many counts of this clone. The CDR3 end falls 3 residues outside the read, so it is completed with the germline J gene. This chain uses TRBV20-1 with TRBJ2-5, with D maybe TRBD1 (6 bases). Trimming stripped 3 bases from V and 3 bases from J, with 23 bases between. The CDR3 covers 17 residues. The germline V gene encodes CDR1 DFQATT and CDR2 SNEGSKA (reference sequence). The CDR3 bases that were read are TGCAGTGCTAGTGACTGGACAGTTAGACGCGTAAAAGAGACC. This translates into CSASDWTVRRVKET. The whole CDR3 region reads CSASDWTVRRVKETQYF.

In this sample, this clone turned up many times. The observed sequence ends 3 residues before the CDR3 terminus, with the missing tail filled in from the germline J gene. The chain recombines TRBV7-2 with TRBJ1-1; D uncertain. Germline-derived CDR1 and CDR2 are SGHTA and FQGNSA. The CDR3 loop spans 15 amino acids. The germline V and J ends were trimmed by 5 bases and 1 base, with 14 bases remaining between them. The CDR3 loop is CASSPAGFANTEAFF. The covered CDR3 bases are TGTGCCAGCAGCCCCGCCGGGTTTGCGAACACTGAA.

This clone was recorded a few times. The read stops 3 residues short of the end of the CDR3; the missing end is completed from the germline J gene. The rearrangement links TRBV19 to TRBJ2-7, with 11 nucleotides matching TRBD1. This CDR3 is 14 amino acids long. Trimming took 3 bases from V and 2 from J; bases not matched to a gene: 0. Germline loops: CDR1 LNHDA, CDR2 SQIVND (reference sequence). The covered CDR3 bases are TGTGCCAGTAGTATGGGACAGGGGGCCTACGAG. The encoded protein is CASSMGQGAYE. The whole CDR3 protein is CASSMGQGAYEQYF.

With regard to this clone: The sequenced fragment ends 3 residues before the CDR3 boundary, so the rest is inferred from the germline J gene. The V gene is TRBV20-1, the J gene TRBJ2-3; no reliable D call. Germline CDR1 DFQATT, CDR2 SNEGSKA (reference sequence). The germline V and J ends were trimmed by 6 bases and 6 bases, with 13 bases remaining between them. CDR3 size: 12 residues. The CDR3 bases that were read are TGCAGTGCCGAACTCGTCCCCGATACG. It yields the protein CSAELVPDT. In full, the CDR3 is CSAELVPDTQYF.

This clone showed up many times. With the read ending 3 residues before the CDR3 end, the germline J gene is used to fill in that end. The chain couples TRBV12-3 or TRBV12-4 to TRBJ1-5, with TRBD1 matching 8 bases. Trimming removed 6 bases from V and 5 bases from J; junction bases left unmatched: 6. This CDR3 region has 14 residues. CDR3 sequence: CASSPSGGHQPQHF. The part of the CDR3 DNA that was read is TGTGCCAGCAGCCCTTCAGGGGGCCATCAGCCC.

This clone occurred many times. Read coverage stops 3 residues before the CDR3 terminus; the germline J gene supplies the remainder. V and J are TRBV20-1 and TRBJ1-2; D is possibly TRBD1 (5 bases). Germline CDR1 is DFQATT and CDR2 is SNEGSKA (reference sequence). CDR3 length: 13 residues. V shed 0 bases and J shed 3 bases, with 8 bases lying between them. The CDR3 reads CSAREGGDYGYTF. The part of the CDR3 DNA that was read is TGCAGTGCTAGAGAAGGAGGGGACTATGGC.

This clone was picked up many times. The read halts 3 residues ahead of the CDR3 end, with the missing end drawn from the germline J gene. This chain connects TRBV7-2 to TRBJ2-4, with 7 bases lining up with TRBD2. With V trimmed by 4 bases and J by 2 bases, 5 bases remained unmatched. The CDR3 has 15 residues. Per the germline V gene, CDR1 is SGHTA and CDR2 is FQGNSA. The sequenced part of the CDR3 DNA is TGTGCCAGCAGCTCCATGGGGGGGTCCAAAAACATT. Protein: CASSSMGGSKNI. The entire CDR3 reads CASSSMGGSKNIQYF.

This clone was detected many times. Sequencing ends 3 residues short of the CDR3 end; the germline J gene provides the rest. This rearrangement joins TRBV4-1 to TRBJ2-4; D is perhaps TRBD1 or TRBD2 (7 bases each). Germline CDR1 and CDR2: MGHRA and YSYEKL. This CDR3 region has 18 residues. Trimming pared 1 base from V and 0 bases from J, leaving 16 bases between. The sequenced part of the CDR3 DNA is TGCGCCAGCAGCCAAGGAAGACAGGGAGGGATAGCCAAAAACATT. Translating it yields CASSQGRQGGIAKNI. The full CDR3 is CASSQGRQGGIAKNIQYF.

This clone appeared many times. Read data end 3 residues before the CDR3 end; the end is taken from the germline J gene. The chain links TRBV29-1 to TRBJ2-1, with TRBD1 as a possible D gene (6 bases). The CDR3 loop spans 12 amino acids. V lost 5 bases and J 5 bases, leaving 10 bases between the germline ends. Looked up from germline, CDR1 is SQVTM and CDR2 is ANQGSEA. CDR3 sequence: CSVHDRHNEQFF. The DNA read from the CDR3 is TGCAGCGTTCATGACAGGCACAATGAG.

The sample holds many counts of this clone. The read ends 3 residues early relative to the CDR3; the germline J gene fills the gap. The chain joins TRBV5-6 to TRBJ2-3; unclear D gene. Germline V gives CDR1 SGHDT, CDR2 YYEEEE. V gave up 6 bases and J gave up 0 bases, with 8 bases separating them. The CDR3 length is 13 residues. The CDR3 here is CASTPGSTDTQYF. CDR3 DNA (partial): TGTGCCAGCACCCCCGGTAGCACAGATACG.

This clone showed up many times. The read ends 3 residues before the CDR3 terminus; that terminus is restored from the germline J gene. The rearrangement uses TRBV12-3 or TRBV12-4 and TRBJ1-6; 8 nucleotides line up with TRBD1. The CDR3 extends over 14 amino acids. Trimming removed 6 bases from V and 10 bases from J; junction bases left unmatched: 8. The CDR3: CASRPTTGASPLHF. The sequenced CDR3 bases are TGTGCCAGCAGACCGACGACAGGGGCCTCACCC.

This clone was observed many times. Read sequence stops 3 residues before the CDR3 end, and the germline J gene provides the missing end. The V and J genes are TRBV7-3 and TRBJ1-6; tentatively, D is TRBD1 (6 bases). Germline V gene data show CDR1 as SGHTA and CDR2 as FQGTGA. V was clipped by 5 bases and J by 9 bases, with 14 bases between them. The CDR3 is 14 amino acids. Incomplete CDR3 DNA: TGTGCCAGCAGCGACGGCCCCAGGGGTTCACCC. This translates into CASSDGPRGSP. The entire CDR3 protein reads CASSDGPRGSPLHF. The full variable domain, its missing parts supplied by reference TRBV7-3 and TRBJ1-6, is GAGVSQTPSNKVTEKGKYVELRCDPISGHTALYWYRQSLGQGPEFLIYFQGTGAADDSGLPNDRFFAVRPEGSVSTLKIQRTERGDSAVYLCASSDGPRGSPLHFGNGTRLTVT.

This clone was seen ten or more times. From the germline J gene comes the end of the CDR3, since the read stops 3 residues before it. The J gene is TRBJ2-1, the V gene TRBV7-3, with D tentatively TRBD2 (6 bases). Per the germline V gene, CDR1 is SGHTA and CDR2 is FQGTGA. Trimming left V 3 bases short and J 3 bases short, with 12 bases between. This CDR3 is 15 amino acids long. CDR3 DNA (partial): TGTGCCAGCAGCTTCCCGACTAGGGGCTACAATGAG. This sequence encodes CASSFPTRGYNE. The CDR3 in full is CASSFPTRGYNEQFF.

This clone has a count of ten or more. The CDR3 end is not reached by the read, which stops 3 residues before it; the germline J gene fills it in. The rearrangement uses TRBV5-4 and TRBJ2-3, with D hard to call. The CDR3 is 15 amino acids. The ends were cut back, 5 bases at V and 2 bases at J, with 15 bases in the middle. CDR1 SGHNT and CDR2 YYREEE come from the germline V gene (reference sequence). CDR3 DNA (partial): TGTGCCAGCAGTCAAGAGCCGCGTGACACAGATACG. This sequence encodes CASSQEPRDTDT. The whole CDR3 is CASSQEPRDTDTQYF.

This clone occurred many times. Read sequence stops 3 residues before the CDR3 end, and the germline J gene provides the missing end. This chain uses TRBV7-3 with TRBJ2-2, with D possibly matching TRBD1 (6 bases). In germline, CDR1 is SGHTA, CDR2 FQGTGA. The CDR3 is made up of 15 amino acids. Trimming removed 0 bases from V and 8 bases from J, with 13 bases in between. The CDR3 protein is CASSLTGTPGGELFF. The CDR3 bases that were read are TGTGCCAGCAGCTTAACCGGGACACCAGGGGGGGAG.

A few counts support this clone. From the germline J gene comes the end of the CDR3, since the read stops 3 residues before it. The gene calls are TRBV6-4 and TRBJ2-3; tentative D call: TRBD2 (7 bases). Germline V gene data show CDR1 as MRHNA and CDR2 as SNTAGT. The CDR3 has 14 amino acids. Trimming shortened V by 4 bases and J by 5 bases, and 13 bases separated the two germline ends. CDR3 residues: CASSAGGAGDTQYF. The sequenced CDR3 bases are TGTGCCAGCAGTGCTGGGGGGGCAGGAGATACG.

This clone came up many times. The CDR3 is cut off 3 residues early in the read; its end comes from the germline J gene. The chain combines TRBV6-1 with TRBJ2-7; TRBD1 is a possible D gene (5 bases). Trimming removed 3 bases from V and 3 bases from J, with 18 bases in between. This CDR3 region has 16 residues. Germline values: CDR1 MNHNS, CDR2 SASEGT. CDR3: CASSDPGRAGNYEQYF. The CDR3 DNA, read in part, is TGTGCCAGCAGTGATCCCGGTAGGGCAGGGAACTACGAG.

This clone was picked up many times. With the read ending 3 residues before the CDR3 end, the germline J gene is used to fill in that end. This rearrangement joins TRBV5-1 to TRBJ1-4; D gene uncertain. The germline V and J ends were trimmed by 5 bases and 4 bases, with 12 bases remaining between them. The germline V gene encodes CDR1 SGHRS and CDR2 YFSETQ. This CDR3 region has 14 residues. The CDR3 sequence is CASRKGRSNEKLFF. The CDR3 bases that were read are TGCGCCAGCAGGAAGGGTAGAAGTAATGAAAAA.

This clone was seen at least ten times. The read ends 3 residues shy of where the CDR3 ends; the end is completed using the germline J gene. This rearrangement joins TRBV20-1 to TRBJ2-5; D may be TRBD2 (5 bases). Looked up from germline, CDR1 is DFQATT and CDR2 is SNEGSKA (reference sequence). Trimming took 0 bases from V and 4 from J, leaving 15 bases between them. The CDR3 contains 15 residues. This chain's CDR3 is CSARDSDSTGETQYF. Partial CDR3 DNA: TGCAGTGCTAGAGATTCGGACTCAACGGGAGAGACC.

This clone occurred many times. Coverage ceases 3 residues before the CDR3 finishes, and the germline J gene fills in the end. The same CDR3 is also encoded by other DNA sequences in this sample. The J gene is TRBJ2-1, the V gene TRBV6-1; 11 bases are shared with TRBD2. The CDR3 extends over 15 amino acids. V lost 1 base to trimming and J lost 7 bases; unmatched junction nucleotides: 3. The germline gives CDR1 MNHNS, CDR2 SASEGT. CDR3 DNA (partial): TGTGCCAGCAGTGAAGAACTAGCGGGAGCAAATGAG. Translation: CASSEELAGANE. The whole CDR3 reads CASSEELAGANEQFF.

This clone was counted at least ten times. The CDR3 bases that were read are TGCGCCAGCAATAGGGCTAGCCTAAACACCGGGGAG. This translates into CASNRASLNTGE. The whole CDR3 sequence is CASNRASLNTGELFF. The V and J genes are TRBV5-1 and TRBJ2-2, with D possibly being TRBD2 (5 bases). The read ends 3 residues early relative to the CDR3; the germline J gene fills the gap. CDR1 is SGHRS and CDR2 is YFSETQ in the germline V gene. V lost 6 bases to trimming and J lost 2 bases, with 14 bases between them. The CDR3 is 15 residues long.

Many counts were recorded for this clone. The read terminates 3 residues ahead of where the CDR3 ends, so the germline J gene completes it. V gene TRBV19 combines with J gene TRBJ1-5; D is unclear. Germline V lookup: CDR1 LNHDA, CDR2 SQIVND (reference sequence). The V end lost 6 bases, the J end lost 0 bases, and 9 bases lay between the germline ends. CDR3 size: 14 residues. The CDR3 sequence: CASSLVVSNQPQHF. The CDR3 bases that were read are TGTGCCAGTAGCCTGGTAGTTAGCAATCAGCCC.

This clone showed up many times. The read ends 3 residues early relative to the CDR3; the germline J gene fills the gap. This chain connects TRBV20-1 to TRBJ1-2, with D possibly matching TRBD1 (6 bases). Deletions cut 6 bases from V and 6 bases from J, with 11 bases between. Germline CDR1 reads DFQATT; CDR2 reads SNEGSKA (reference sequence). This CDR3 comprises 11 residues. The CDR3: CSAQGRHGYTF. The sequenced CDR3 bases are TGCAGTGCCCAGGGGAGGCATGGC.

This clone was picked up many times. The CDR3 end is not reached by the read, which stops 3 residues before it; the germline J gene fills it in. The V gene is TRBV11-2, the J gene TRBJ2-7, with D hard to call. This CDR3 has 14 amino acids. The germline gives CDR1 SGHAT, CDR2 FQNNGV. With 2 bases removed from V and 0 bases from J, the gap between germline ends came to 8 bases. CDR3 DNA (partial): TGTGCCAGCAGCTTAATGGCCAGCTCCTACGAG. As protein: CASSLMASSYE. In full, the CDR3 is CASSLMASSYEQYF.

This clone was detected many times. Read data end 3 residues before the CDR3 end; the end is taken from the germline J gene. This sequence joins TRBV20-1 and TRBJ2-4; 8 bases are a match to TRBD1. The V gene's germline CDR1 is DFQATT and CDR2 SNEGSKA (reference sequence). This CDR3 spans 19 amino acids. V lost 8 bases and J lost 0; bases outside the gene matches: 21. CDR3 protein: CSTLRLTGGEGLAKNIQYF. The sequenced part of the CDR3 DNA is TGCAGTACTCTCCGGCTCACAGGGGGTGAGGGTCTAGCCAAAAACATT.

This clone was recorded at least ten times. Coverage ceases 3 residues before the CDR3 finishes, and the germline J gene fills in the end. This chain links TRBV11-2 with TRBJ2-1; D call uncertain. The V and J ends lost 4 bases and 4 bases respectively, with 11 bases between them. The CDR3 spans 14 residues. Germline V CDR1 and CDR2: SGHAT, FQNNGV. The sequenced CDR3 bases are TGTGCCAGCAGCTACTCACTTCCGTACAATGAG. This codes for CASSYSLPYNE. The complete CDR3 protein is CASSYSLPYNEQFF.

This clone was seen at least ten times. The CDR3 end lies 3 residues beyond the end of the read and is filled in from the germline J gene. The chain joins TRBV5-6 to TRBJ2-1; D assignment may be TRBD1 or TRBD2 (5 bases each). The CDR3 is 12 amino acids. Germline V CDR1 and CDR2: SGHDT, YYEEEE. Trimming pared 2 bases from V and 9 bases from J, leaving 9 bases between. The DNA read from the CDR3 is TGTGCCAGCAGCTTTGAGAGGGGTGAG. Encoded protein: CASSFERGE. The complete CDR3 sequence is CASSFERGEQFF. The complete variable domain, with remaining parts taken from reference TRBV5-6 and TRBJ2-1, reads DAGVTQSPTHLIKTRGQQVTLRCSPKSGHDTVSWYQQALGQGPQFIFQYYEEEERQRGNFPDRFSGHQFPNYSSELNVNALLLGDSALYLCASSFERGEQFFGPGTRLTVL.

This clone was seen repeatedly, ten times or more. The read gets to within 3 residues of the CDR3 end, and the germline J gene fills in the rest. V usage is TRBV5-6 and J usage is TRBJ1-2; no clear D gene. The CDR3 covers 13 residues. Looked up from germline, CDR1 is SGHDT and CDR2 is YYEEEE. Incomplete CDR3 DNA: TGTGCCAGCACCCAACCCCTGCGGGCAAGC. This sequence encodes CASTQPLRAS. In full, the CDR3 is CASTQPLRASYTF.